These 15 T cell receptor beta chains share one sample of origin, sequenced in a study of radiation and T cells in renal cell carcinoma. Only in-frame clones appear in the TCRdb table, and some are missing; sequencing was by immunoSEQ multiplex PCR. Of about 49,000 clones listed, about 80% are singletons. Time point reported: blood 2 weeks post-SBRT. Stated treatment: 15 Gy SBRT to primary tumor, nephrectomy 4 weeks later. The specimen was blood, collected from a patient whose treatment included radiotherapy and nephrectomy. The receptors stem from a woman aged 70 to 79 with renal cell carcinoma.

The CDR3 DNA reads TGCAGCGTTGAACGTGGAAACACCATATATTTT. This encodes CSVERGNTIYF. The chain uses TRBV29-1 and TRBJ1-3; no clear D. Germline lookup yields CDR1 SQVTM and CDR2 ANQGSEA. The CDR3 runs to 11 residues. V lost 2 bases and J lost 3, with 2 bases in between. Full variable domain (remainder filled in from reference TRBV29-1 and TRBJ1-3): SAVISQKPSRDICQRGTSLTIQCQVDSQVTMMFWYRQQPGQSLTLIATANQGSEATYESGFVIDKFPISRPNLTFSTLTVSNMSPEDSSIYLCSVERGNTIYFGEGSWLTVV.

This rearrangement joins TRBV6-5 to TRBJ1-5; D unclear. V gave up 0 bases and J gave up 9 bases, with 9 bases separating them. The CDR3 has 13 residues. Per germline, CDR1 MNHEY and CDR2 SVGAGI. The CDR3 DNA reads as TGTGCCAGCAGTTACTCAGGTTCGGGGCCCCAGCATTTT. This translates into CASSYSGSGPQHF.

The chain has TRBV7-6 and TRBJ2-3, with 10 bases aligning to TRBD2. After removal of 1 base from V and 4 bases from J, the junction contained 5 bases not matched to a gene. The CDR3 is 16 amino acids. Germline lookup yields CDR1 SGHVS and CDR2 FNYEAQ. CDR3 sequence: CASSLEPSGSPDTQYF. The CDR3 DNA reads as TGTGCCAGCAGCTTAGAGCCTAGCGGGAGCCCAGATACGCAGTATTTT.

This chain links TRBV4-1 with TRBJ1-3; D uncertain. V lost 4 bases and J 0 bases, leaving 7 bases between the germline ends. The CDR3 extends over 14 amino acids. Germline CDR1 is MGHRA and CDR2 is YSYEKL. The CDR3 DNA sequence: TGCGCCAGCAGCCCCGGGTCCTCTGGAAACACCATATATTTT. Its protein is CASSPGSSGNTIYF.

The V gene is TRBV29-1, the J gene TRBJ1-2, with D hard to call. The CDR3 extends over 11 amino acids. Trimming cost V 6 bases and J 2 bases, with 7 bases left between them. Germline loops: CDR1 SQVTM, CDR2 ANQGSEA. The CDR3 loop is CSVRRNYGYTF. In nucleotides, the CDR3 is TGCAGCGTGCGTCGGAACTATGGCTACACCTTC.

V usage is TRBV7-4 and J usage is TRBJ2-7; D possibly matches TRBD1 or TRBD2 (7 bases each). Germline V gives CDR1 SGHVT, CDR2 SQSDAQ. V lost 8 bases to trimming and J lost 4 bases, with 18 bases between them. This CDR3 has 14 amino acids. In DNA, the CDR3 is TGTGCCAGCCGGAGGGGGCTAGCGGAATACGAGCAGTACTTC. Its protein is CASRRGLAEYEQYF.

The chain carries TRBV7-3 and TRBJ2-3; D might be TRBD2 (6 bases). This CDR3 is built from 15 residues. Germline CDR1 reads SGHTA; CDR2 reads FQGTGA. V gave up 1 base and J gave up 3 bases, with 11 bases separating them. Written as DNA, the CDR3 is TGTGCCAGCAGCTTAAGGGGGAGGAGAACAGATACGCAGTATTTT. Residues: CASSLRGRRTDTQYF.

This chain connects TRBV4-2 to TRBJ2-7, with D possibly called TRBD1 or TRBD2 (5 bases each). The CDR3 is made up of 14 amino acids. Germline lookup yields CDR1 LGHNA and CDR2 YNFKEQ. Trimming pared 4 bases from V and 3 bases from J, leaving 13 bases between. CDR3 sequence (DNA): TGTGCCAGCAGCCCCGGGGACGGGTTCTACGAGCAGTACTTC. It translates to CASSPGDGFYEQYF.

The rearrangement uses TRBV9 and TRBJ2-6; a weak D match, TRBD1 (5 bases). In germline, CDR1 is SGDLS, CDR2 YYNGEE. V was trimmed by 1 base and J by 0 bases, leaving 14 bases between them. CDR3 length: 18 amino acids. CDR3 in DNA: TGTGCCAGCAGCGTATATAGGACATCATACTCTGGGGCCAACGTCCTGACTTTC. This sequence encodes CASSVYRTSYSGANVLTF.

The rearrangement links TRBV7-2 to TRBJ2-7; TRBD2 matches at 11 bases. Trimming took 5 bases from V and 5 from J; bases not matched to a gene: 8. The CDR3 is 15 residues long. CDR1 is SGHTA and CDR2 is FQGNSA in the germline V gene. Here the CDR3 DNA reads TGTGCCAGCAGCGCAACTAGCGGGGGTTTCCACGAGCAGTACTTC. Amino acids: CASSATSGGFHEQYF.

The chain employs TRBV6-1 and TRBJ2-3, with D perhaps TRBD1 or TRBD2 (6 bases each). This CDR3 contains 15 residues. Germline-derived CDR1 and CDR2 are MNHNS and SASEGT. Between the trimmed V and J ends, which lost 8 bases and 5 bases, there was a span of 20 bases. CDR3 amino acids: CASLPRWGAGDTQYF. CDR3 nucleotides: TGTGCCAGCTTACCAAGATGGGGGGCGGGAGATACGCAGTATTTT.

The CDR3 here is CASSRGQGRTYNEQFF. The CDR3, as DNA: TGTGCCAGCAGCCGAGGACAGGGAAGGACGTACAATGAGCAGTTCTTC. The chain combines TRBV5-4 with TRBJ2-1; 8 nucleotides align to TRBD1. V shed 4 bases and J 4 bases; nucleotides not matched to a gene: 10. The CDR3 contains 16 residues. Germline lookup yields CDR1 SGHNT and CDR2 YYREEE (reference sequence).

The chain combines TRBV29-1 with TRBJ2-1; weak D call: TRBD2 (5 bases). The CDR3 has 12 residues. The germline V gene encodes CDR1 SQVTM and CDR2 ANQGSEA. V lost 2 bases to trimming and J lost 10 bases, with 12 bases between them. The CDR3 sequence is CSVEPNGNEQFF. The CDR3 DNA follows: TGCAGCGTTGAACCCAACGGGAACGAGCAGTTCTTC.

The chain carries TRBV18 and TRBJ2-1, with unresolved D. V lost 3 bases and J 4 bases, leaving 13 bases between the germline ends. The length of the CDR3 is 15 residues. The V gene's germline CDR1 is KGHSH and CDR2 LQKENI. In nucleotides, the CDR3 is TGTGCCAGCTCACCCAACATCGATTTGTACAATGAGCAGTTCTTC. It specifies CASSPNIDLYNEQFF.

CDR3 bases: TGTGCCAGCAGTCCCTCGTTGGCTTACGAGCAGTACTTC. Its translation: CASSPSLAYEQYF. The rearrangement joins TRBV28 to TRBJ2-7; D remains ambiguous. The CDR3 extends over 13 amino acids. The germline gives CDR1 MDHEN, CDR2 SYDVKM. V lost 5 bases and J 4 bases, leaving 12 bases between the germline ends.